This T cell receptor beta chain comes out of a study of CD8 T cells in Susac syndrome (dated by TCRdb to 2018 to 2020). General notes on the study: Whether CD8+ T cell activation and differentiation in Susac syndrome was antigen driven was tested using repertoire sequencing.

RNA was extracted using the RNeasy kit, and about 0.45 to 1 microgram was reverse transcribed with random hexamers. TCR beta CDR3 regions were amplified with the immunoSEQ multiplex PCR assay covering 54 Vbeta and 13 Jbeta segments. To correct PCR amplification bias, a synthetic template baseline was used for both primer optimization and computational correction. In the authors' own workflow: Reads were annotated to V, D and J genes per IMGT and analyzed with immunoSEQ Analyzer, keeping only productive sequences. Clonality was calculated as one minus the Shannon entropy normalized by log2 of the number of productive unique sequences. Public and private clones were assessed among the 100 most prevalent clones of each patient and control. A clone was defined as Susac-specific if it was absent from the healthy and MS cohorts, from about 1,100 published viral clones and from other ImmuneACCESS disease sequences. The public reads were quality trimmed at Q25 with fastp and then assembled into clones with MiXCR by TCRdb, keeping productive beta chains. Rows matching on CDR3 protein sequence are summarized as one entry with the most common DNA and genes. TCRdb assigned the V and J calls; the authors' analysis was not used. The sample table holds 200,000 or so distinct CDR3 sequences, of which roughly 96% were seen once. Of the sample, 0.093% falls within the top ten clones.

High-throughput TCR beta sequencing profiled peripheral blood CD8+ and CD4+ T cells from healthy donors, Susac syndrome patients and multiple sclerosis patients. Multiple sclerosis controls were treatment-naive patients with stable or active relapsing-remitting disease fulfilling revised McDonald criteria. Bulk CD8+ and CD4+ T cells were purified by magnetic negative isolation, whereas CD8+ TEMRA cells were enriched by FACS. Blood was drawn into EDTA tubes, processed within 24 hours, and PBMCs were isolated by density gradient centrifugation. PBMCs intended for TCR sequencing were cryopreserved in liquid nitrogen and were subsequently thawed in a 37 degrees C water bath. Purity of sorted or isolated CD4+, CD8+ and CD8+ TEMRA cells was at least 90%. With respect to this clonotype: Its specific antigen is unknown. The germline gene is not matched at one end of the junction; a read error may be the cause.

What the study reported, not specific to this receptor: The TCR sequencing and HLA analysis was acknowledged to have included a relatively small number of individuals.

The sequence was obtained from a human donor with multiple sclerosis. Sequenced: CD4+ T cells from PBMCs.

The CDR3 here reads CSRGLKYTF. At the DNA level, the sequence is TGCTCACGGGGCTTGAAGTACACCTTC. Recombination joined TRBV14 with TRBJ1-2; the D gene is perhaps TRBD1, from 5 matching bases. Including cysteine and phenylalanine, the CDR3 has 9 amino acids. The DNA shown is the 27-base CDR3, in frame from base 1. According to the germline V gene, CDR1 reads SGHDN and CDR2 reads FVKESK.